A single sample is the source of the 27 T cell receptor beta chains below, sequenced in a study of glioma-infiltrating T cells. The iRepertoire nested amplicon-rescue multiplex PCR amplified TCR alpha and beta CDR3s from RNA. TCRdb itself ran the multiplex PCR reads through MiXCR, one entry per CDR3 protein. The sample carries about 180,000 distinct CDR3 sequences, about 47% recorded once. The sample comprised glioma tissue, nonneoplastic brain tissue, or PBMCs (not recorded which). These receptors were collected from a human donor with low-grade glioma or glioblastoma, undergoing nonglioma brain surgery, or in good health (not recorded which).

At least ten counts were recorded for this clonotype. V and J are TRBV6-1 and TRBJ1-5; TRBD1 might be the D (6 bases). Trimming pared 6 bases from V and 3 bases from J, leaving 18 bases between. Germline assignment: CDR1 MNHNS and CDR2 SASEGT. This CDR3 has 16 residues. CDR3 nucleotide sequence: TGTGCCAGCAGAAAATTAACCGGGACATCCAATCAGCCCCAGCATTTT. Translated: CASRKLTGTSNQPQHF.

The sample holds many counts of this clonotype. V usage is TRBV20-1 and J usage is TRBJ2-3, with D uncertain. Trimming removed 6 bases from V and 5 bases from J, with 6 bases in between. The CDR3 has 10 residues. Germline CDR1 DFQATT, CDR2 SNEGSKA (reference sequence). The DNA of the CDR3 is TGCAGTGCGCTTGGAGATACGCAGTATTTT. It encodes CSALGDTQYF.

This clonotype has only a few counts. The CDR3: CASSALRATSSYNEQFF. CDR3 DNA: TGTGCCAGCAGCGCACTCAGGGCCACGAGCTCCTACAATGAGCAGTTCTTC. V is TRBV2 and J is TRBJ2-1, with D tentatively TRBD1 (5 bases). V gave up 6 bases and J gave up 0 bases, with 18 bases separating them. Germline V gives CDR1 SNHLY, CDR2 FYNNEI. CDR3 length equals 17 residues.

On this clonotype itself: A much larger clone differs from this one at a single base, so this may be a read error. The chain links TRBV20-1 to TRBJ1-2; D not resolved. Germline CDR1 DFQATT, CDR2 SNEGSKA (reference sequence). The CDR3 has 19 amino acids. V was trimmed by 4 bases and J by 2 bases, leaving 29 bases between them. The CDR3 coding sequence is TGCAGTGCTATAGTGAATCCTAGAGGGCCCACCCCAGCGAACTATGGCTACACCTTC. Protein sequence: CSAIVNPRGPTPANYGYTF.

The table lists this clonotype with many counts. The gene calls are TRBV20-1 and TRBJ2-7, with D maybe TRBD2 (6 bases). The CDR3 is 12 amino acids. Germline CDR1 and CDR2: DFQATT and SNEGSKA (reference sequence). Trimming shortened V by 3 bases and J by 2 bases, and 8 bases separated the two germline ends. CDR3 sequence: CSARGGPYEQYF. CDR3 DNA: TGCAGTGCTAGGGGAGGTCCCTACGAGCAGTACTTC.

This clonotype was seen only once. It may be a read error: a sequence one base away is much more abundant. The chain joins TRBV24-1 to TRBJ2-3; no reliable D call. This CDR3 comprises 12 residues. Trimming took 5 bases from V and 7 from J, leaving 9 bases between them. Germline loops: CDR1 KGHDR, CDR2 SFDVKD. This CDR3 reads CATSVYGHTQYF. CDR3 DNA sequence: TGTGCCACCAGTGTATATGGGCATACGCAGTATTTT.

V gene TRBV5-1 combines with J gene TRBJ2-3; 10 bases are shared with TRBD2. In germline, CDR1 is SGHRS, CDR2 YFSETQ. V shed 0 bases and J 3 bases; nucleotides not matched to a gene: 7. The length of the CDR3 is 17 residues. The CDR3 DNA reads as TGCGCCAGCAGCTTGGGGCTAGCGGGAGCAGGTACAGATACGCAGTATTTT. It is translated as CASSLGLAGAGTDTQYF.

This clonotype was seen a few times. V usage is TRBV2 and J usage is TRBJ2-1; 8 bases agree with TRBD2. This CDR3 has 14 amino acids. After removal of 5 bases from V and 2 bases from J, the junction contained 2 bases not matched to a gene. Germline V lookup: CDR1 SNHLY, CDR2 FYNNEI. The CDR3 region is CASSNSGAYNEQFF. As DNA, the CDR3 is TGTGCCAGCAGTAATAGCGGGGCCTACAATGAGCAGTTCTTC. The whole variable domain, filled in from reference TRBV2 and TRBJ2-1, reads EPEVTQTPSHQVTQMGQEVILRCVPISNHLYFYWYRQILGQKVEFLVSFYNNEISEKSEIFDDQFSVERPDGSNFTLKIRSTKLEDSAMYFCASSNSGAYNEQFFGPGTRLTVL.

This clonotype has just one count. With a much larger clone just one base away, this may be a read error. This chain uses TRBV6-1 with TRBJ2-3, with 7 bases matching TRBD1. The J call may be incorrect, as the DNA end agrees better with TRBJ1-5. The CDR3 runs to 13 residues. Per germline, CDR1 MNHNS and CDR2 SASEGT. The CDR3 nucleotides read TGTGCCATCAGGGATAGCGGGACAGATACGCAGCATTTT. It is translated as CAIRDSGTDTQHF.

V is TRBV2 and J is TRBJ2-7; tentative D call: TRBD1 (5 bases). Per germline, CDR1 SNHLY and CDR2 FYNNEI. Trimming removed 6 bases from V and 2 bases from J, with 14 bases in between. There are 14 residues in the CDR3. CDR3 protein: CASSRTQRTYEQYF. The CDR3 DNA follows: TGTGCCAGCAGCAGGACACAAAGAACCTACGAGCAGTACTTC. The whole variable domain, filled in from reference TRBV2 and TRBJ2-7, reads EPEVTQTPSHQVTQMGQEVILRCVPISNHLYFYWYRQILGQKVEFLVSFYNNEISEKSEIFDDQFSVERPDGSNFTLKIRSTKLEDSAMYFCASSRTQRTYEQYFGPGTRLTVT.

The table lists this clonotype with many counts. The chain joins TRBV20-1 to TRBJ2-7; TRBD2 matches at 11 bases. Trimming removed 5 bases from V and 3 bases from J; junction bases left unmatched: 6. The CDR3 extends over 14 amino acids. From germline, CDR1 is DFQATT and CDR2 SNEGSKA (reference sequence). DNA for the CDR3: TGCAGTGCTCACTCCGGGACTAGCGGCTACGAGCAGTACTTC. Translating it yields CSAHSGTSGYEQYF.

The V gene is TRBV5-4, the J gene TRBJ1-1; tentatively, D is TRBD1 (6 bases). The CDR3 covers 15 residues. V lost 4 bases to trimming and J lost 1 base, with 14 bases between them. Looked up from germline, CDR1 is SGHNT and CDR2 is YYREEE (reference sequence). The CDR3 DNA reads as TGTGCCAGCAGCCGATCCACAGGGAAGAACACTGAAGCTTTCTTT. It specifies CASSRSTGKNTEAFF.

The CDR3, as DNA: TGTGCCAGTAGACGACTATCGGGATTACGAGGGGAGCTGTTTTTT. It specifies CASRRLSGLRGELFF. The chain uses TRBV19 and TRBJ2-2, with D perhaps matching TRBD2 (5 bases). The V and J ends lost 6 bases and 8 bases respectively, with 19 bases between them. The length of the CDR3 is 15 residues. Germline V lookup: CDR1 LNHDA, CDR2 SQIVND (reference sequence).

Note on this clonotype: Being one base from a much bigger clone, this may be a read error. CDR3: CGAPRTGKYGYTF. The CDR3 DNA is TGCGGTGCTCCCAGGACAGGGAAATATGGCTACACCTTC. The chain combines TRBV20-1 with TRBJ1-2, with 8 bases lining up with TRBD1. The length of the CDR3 is 13 residues. The V gene's germline CDR1 is DFQATT and CDR2 SNEGSKA (reference sequence).

This clonotype was seen only a few times. V gene TRBV10-3 combines with J gene TRBJ1-4; D remains ambiguous. The CDR3 sequence is 16 residues long. Germline values: CDR1 ENHRY, CDR2 SYGVKD. The V end lost 4 bases, the J end lost 7 bases, and 19 bases lay between the germline ends. The CDR3 DNA reads as TGTGCCATCAGTGTGTCCAAGTCGCCAGGTCGTGAAAAACTGTTTTTT. It specifies CAISVSKSPGREKLFF.

This clonotype was counted ten times or more. The gene calls are TRBV2 and TRBJ2-1; D remains unclear. V lost 5 bases to trimming and J lost 2 bases, with 10 bases between them. The CDR3 is 14 amino acids. CDR1 and CDR2 from the germline V gene are SNHLY and FYNNEI. The CDR3 loop reads CASSLVHTYNEQFF. The CDR3 DNA is TGTGCCAGCAGTCTAGTCCACACCTACAATGAGCAGTTCTTC.

A note on this clonotype: This sequence may be a read error, since a much larger clone differs from it by one base. This rearrangement joins TRBV20-1 to TRBJ1-5; TRBD1 matches 7 bases. The V segment lost 7 bases and the J segment 3 bases; nucleotides outside the gene matches: 6. The CDR3 consists of 13 residues. CDR1 DFQATT and CDR2 SNEGSKA come from the germline V gene (reference sequence). CDR3 nucleotide sequence: TGCAGTGATAGCGGGACAGTCAATCAGCCCCAGCATTTT. The encoded protein is CSDSGTVNQPQHF.

Only a few counts were recorded for this clonotype. The rearrangement joins TRBV9 to TRBJ2-1; the D is unclear. V was shortened by 0 bases and J by 7 bases, with 8 bases between the two germline ends. CDR3 length: 13 residues. Germline V gene lookup returns CDR1 SGDLS and CDR2 YYNGEE. The CDR3 protein is CASSVVPRNEQFF. The CDR3 nucleotides are TGTGCCAGCAGCGTAGTCCCGCGGAATGAGCAGTTCTTC. The variable domain in full, with the rest retrieved from reference TRBV9 and TRBJ2-1, is DSGVTQTPKHLITATGQRVTLRCSPRSGDLSVYWYQQSLDQGLQFLIQYYNGEERAKGNILERFSAQQFPDLHSELNLSSLELGDSALYFCASSVVPRNEQFFGPGTRLTVL.

About this clonotype itself: This may be a read error: a much more frequent sequence differs by one nucleotide. The V call is TRBV6-2 or TRBV6-3, the J call TRBJ1-1, with D uncertain. Germline-derived CDR1 and CDR2 are MNHEY and SVGEGT. The CDR3 extends over 16 amino acids. CDR3 sequence reads: CASRYSIYGMNTEAFF. The CDR3, as DNA: TGTGCCAGCAGGTACTCGATTTATGGCATGAACACTGAAGCTTTCTTT.

This clonotype was picked up many times. This sequence joins TRBV2 and TRBJ1-2; D gene uncertain. The CDR3 loop spans 12 amino acids. Germline values: CDR1 SNHLY, CDR2 FYNNEI. The ends were cut back, 0 bases at V and 7 bases at J, with 6 bases in the middle. The CDR3 bases are TGTGCCAGCAGTGAAGCACCCCCTGGCTACACCTTC. This translates into CASSEAPPGYTF.

About this clonotype itself: A much larger clone is a single base away; this may be a read error. The rearrangement uses TRBV20-1 and TRBJ2-7; 8 nucleotides agree with TRBD2. The CDR3 has 15 residues. Per the germline V gene, CDR1 is DFQATT and CDR2 is SNEGSKA (reference sequence). Losses at the gene ends were 6 bases for V and 0 bases for J; bases not matched to a gene: 10. CDR3 protein: CSAPGTRGPSYEQYF. Here the CDR3 DNA reads TGCAGTGCCCCTGGGACTAGAGGGCCCTCCTACGAGCAGTACTTC.

Concerning this clonotype: A read error is possible here, since a much larger clone lies one base away. The chain employs TRBV20-1 and TRBJ1-1; D unresolved. This CDR3 is built from 13 residues. Trimming shortened V by 6 bases and J by 10 bases, and 21 bases separated the two germline ends. CDR1 is DFQATT and CDR2 is SNEGSKA in the germline V gene (reference sequence). The CDR3 reads CSATADARAGAFF. The CDR3 DNA follows: TGCAGTGCAACAGCTGACGCCAGAGCTGGAGCTTTCTTT.

At least ten counts were recorded for this clonotype. The genes are TRBV19 and TRBJ2-1; D is perhaps TRBD1 or TRBD2 (5 bases each). Germline V gene sequence: CDR1 LNHDA, CDR2 SQIVND (reference sequence). The CDR3 has 13 residues. Trimming cost V 3 bases and J 7 bases, with 10 bases left between them. The CDR3 DNA follows: TGTGCCAGTAGTATCGCCGGGGCAAATGAGCAGTTCTTC. The encoded protein is CASSIAGANEQFF.

A remark on this clonotype: An end of the junction differs from the germline gene, which may be a read error. V gene TRBV20-1 combines with J gene TRBJ2-5; D remains ambiguous. Per germline, CDR1 DFQATT and CDR2 SNEGSKA (reference sequence). The CDR3 is 15 residues long. Here the CDR3 DNA reads TGTAGTGCTATTTTAGTAGTCGGCATCCAAGAGACCCAGTACTTC. Translating gives CSAILVVGIQETQYF.

This clonotype was observed many times. The chain couples TRBV28 to TRBJ2-2; 8 bases are a match to TRBD2. The germline V gene has CDR1 MDHEN and CDR2 SYDVKM. The ends lost 10 bases at V and 0 bases at J; junction bases unmatched: 4. The CDR3 sequence is 14 residues long. CDR3 region: CAINSGANTGELFF. In DNA form, the CDR3 reads TGTGCCATCAATAGCGGGGCGAACACCGGGGAGCTGTTTTTT.

The CDR3 region is CASSLFRGETQYF. CDR3 nucleotides: TGTGCCAGCAGCTTGTTTCGTGGTGAGACCCAGTACTTC. The V gene is TRBV5-6, the J gene TRBJ2-5; unclear D gene. Trimming stripped 1 base from V and 5 bases from J, with 9 bases between. Germline lookup yields CDR1 SGHDT and CDR2 YYEEEE. The CDR3 runs to 13 residues.

The V gene is TRBV19, the J gene TRBJ1-5, with 7 bases that match TRBD1. The V and J ends lost 3 bases and 7 bases, in that order; junction bases with no gene match: 12. The CDR3 is made up of 16 amino acids. Germline V gene data show CDR1 as LNHDA and CDR2 as SQIVND (reference sequence). CDR3 sequence: CASSIGSGGGRQPQHF. The CDR3 DNA sequence: TGTGCCAGTAGTATCGGTAGTGGAGGGGGCAGGCAGCCCCAGCATTTT.